This T cell receptor beta chain was recorded in a study of T-cell reconstitution after alpha-beta-depleted transplantation in children. The CDR3 has 14 amino acids. Trimming took 2 bases from V and 3 from J; bases not matched to a gene: 1. Germline assignment: CDR1 LNHNV and CDR2 YYDKDF (reference sequence). Using unique molecular identifiers, the investigators prepared the TCRbeta library. TCRdb re-called the PCR reads with MiXCR, one entry per CDR3 protein. This sample has 700,000 to 850,000 distinct CDR3 sequences, with about 15% found just once. The material was PBMCs, mostly from graft donor cells, obtained 360 days after TCRalphabeta/CD19-depleted stem cell transplant. V and J are TRBV15 and TRBJ2-7; 10 bases agree with TRBD1. The source of this sequence is a male patient under 18 who had a stem cell transplant for acute lymphoblastic leukemia, so the T cells may come from the graft donor. The CDR3 DNA sequence: TGTGCCACCAGCAGATGGACAGGGGGCTACGAGCAGTACTTC. As protein: CATSRWTGGYEQYF.